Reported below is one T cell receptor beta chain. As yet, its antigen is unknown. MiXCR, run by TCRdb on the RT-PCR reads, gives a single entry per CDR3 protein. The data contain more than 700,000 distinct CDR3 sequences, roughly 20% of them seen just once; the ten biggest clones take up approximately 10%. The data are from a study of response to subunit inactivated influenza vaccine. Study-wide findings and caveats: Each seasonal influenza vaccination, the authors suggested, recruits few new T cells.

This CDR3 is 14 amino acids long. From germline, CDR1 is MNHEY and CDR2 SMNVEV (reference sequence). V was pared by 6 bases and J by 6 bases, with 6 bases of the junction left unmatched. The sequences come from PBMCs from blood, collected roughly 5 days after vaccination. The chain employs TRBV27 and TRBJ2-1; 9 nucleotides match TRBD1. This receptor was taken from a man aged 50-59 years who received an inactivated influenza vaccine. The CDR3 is CASRTGGGFNEQFF. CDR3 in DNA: TGTGCCAGCAGGACAGGGGGGGGGTTCAATGAGCAGTTCTTC.